Listed below are T cell receptor beta chains from one sample, sequenced in a study of T cell repertoires in cytomegalovirus infection. Each CDR3 protein is one row after TCRdb ran MiXCR on the reads. The profile shows about 360,000 distinct CDR3 sequences, roughly 20% of them singletons. Specimen: PBMCs. The receptors come from a human donor in good health (CMV status not recorded). Some clones in this sample may be carry-over from other donors' samples. Both conserved end residues are part of each CDR3. D genes are given only for firm matches. Expanded clones get a size class; other rows say once, few or many, or leave the size out.

abundance: few; j_gene: TRBJ1-1; d_gene: .; v_gene: TRBV2; CDR3aa: CASSKIGNTEAFF; CDR3nt: TGTGCCAGCAGTAAAATAGGGAACACTGAAGCTTTCTTT
abundance: many; j_gene: TRBJ2-1; d_gene: TRBD2; v_gene: TRBV19; CDR3aa: CASSIRTSGNNEQFF; CDR3nt: TGTGCCAGTAGTATCCGGACTAGCGGGAACAATGAGCAGTTCTTC
abundance: many; j_gene: TRBJ2-1; d_gene: TRBD1; v_gene: TRBV20-1; CDR3aa: CSARGVLAGQEDEQFF; CDR3nt: TGCAGTGCCCGCGGCGTTTTGGCGGGACAGGAAGATGAGCAGTTCTTC
abundance: few; j_gene: TRBJ2-5; d_gene: .; v_gene: TRBV18; CDR3aa: CASSPGVQETQYF; CDR3nt: TGTGCCAGCTCACCGGGGGTACAAGAGACCCAGTACTTC
abundance: .; j_gene: TRBJ2-7; d_gene: TRBD1; v_gene: TRBV29-1; CDR3aa: CSVESDRVEQYF; CDR3nt: TGCAGCGTTGAATCGGACAGGGTCGAGCAGTACTTC
abundance: many; j_gene: TRBJ1-5; d_gene: .; v_gene: TRBV12-3/TRBV12-4; CDR3aa: CASRAGQQSNQPQHF; CDR3nt: TGTGCCAGCAGGGCTGGACAACAGAGCAATCAGCCCCAGCATTTT
abundance: few; j_gene: TRBJ2-1; d_gene: .; v_gene: TRBV3-1; CDR3aa: CASRPGASHRNEQFF; CDR3nt: TGTGCCAGCCGCCCAGGGGCCTCTCATCGAAATGAGCAGTTCTTC
abundance: many; j_gene: TRBJ2-1; d_gene: .; v_gene: TRBV5-6; CDR3aa: CASSLFGEQFF; CDR3nt: TGTGCCAGCAGCTTATTCGGTGAGCAGTTCTTC
abundance: .; j_gene: TRBJ2-1; d_gene: .; v_gene: TRBV2; CDR3aa: CASSVQNSYNEQFF; CDR3nt: TGTGCCAGCAGTGTCCAGAACTCCTACAATGAGCAGTTCTTC
abundance: many; j_gene: TRBJ2-1; d_gene: .; v_gene: TRBV7-6; CDR3aa: CASSPGTFKNKYNEQFF; CDR3nt: TGTGCCAGCAGCCCCGGGACATTCAAAAATAAATACAATGAGCAGTTCTTC
abundance: .; j_gene: TRBJ2-3; d_gene: .; v_gene: TRBV6-2/TRBV6-3; CDR3aa: CASSYRGRSTDTQYF; CDR3nt: TGTGCCAGCAGTTACAGGGGGAGGAGCACAGATACGCAGTATTTT
abundance: few; j_gene: TRBJ2-1; d_gene: TRBD2; v_gene: TRBV10-3; CDR3aa: CAISSPSGGLDEQFF; CDR3nt: TGTGCCATCAGTTCGCCTAGCGGGGGGTTGGATGAGCAGTTCTTC
abundance: .; j_gene: TRBJ1-2; d_gene: .; v_gene: TRBV2; CDR3aa: CASSEAGTLGYTF; CDR3nt: TGTGCCAGCAGTGAAGCCGGGACACTTGGCTACACCTTC
abundance: many; j_gene: TRBJ2-7; d_gene: .; v_gene: TRBV7-2; CDR3aa: CASSSRWGSYEQYF; CDR3nt: TGTGCCAGCAGCTCCCGGTGGGGGTCCTACGAGCAGTACTTC
abundance: .; j_gene: TRBJ2-1; d_gene: .; v_gene: TRBV7-9; CDR3aa: CASSSTRGGDEQFF; CDR3nt: TGTGCCAGCAGCTCCACGAGAGGGGGGGATGAGCAGTTCTTC
abundance: .; j_gene: TRBJ1-2; d_gene: .; v_gene: TRBV28; CDR3aa: CASSVGGLYGYTF; CDR3nt: TGTGCCAGCAGTGTCGGGGGGTTATATGGCTACACCTTC
abundance: .; j_gene: TRBJ1-5; d_gene: TRBD1; v_gene: TRBV2; CDR3aa: CASRYRGNSNQPQHF; CDR3nt: TGTGCCAGCAGGTACAGGGGGAATAGCAATCAGCCCCAGCATTTT
abundance: many; j_gene: TRBJ2-1; d_gene: .; v_gene: TRBV28; CDR3aa: CASSFLGVGFF; CDR3nt: TGTGCCAGCAGTTTTTTAGGCGTCGGGTTCTTC
abundance: few; j_gene: TRBJ2-1; d_gene: .; v_gene: TRBV7-9; CDR3aa: CASSLGSGNLGAYNEQFF; CDR3nt: TGTGCCAGCAGCTTAGGCTCCGGGAACCTAGGGGCCTACAATGAGCAGTTCTTC
abundance: many; j_gene: TRBJ2-5; d_gene: TRBD1; v_gene: TRBV7-6; CDR3aa: CASSRQGFGETQYF; CDR3nt: TGTGCCAGCAGCAGACAGGGGTTCGGGGAGACCCAGTACTTC
abundance: few; j_gene: TRBJ2-3; d_gene: .; v_gene: TRBV2; CDR3aa: CASSALPGIDAQYF; CDR3nt: TGTGCCAGCAGCGCACTACCAGGGATCGACGCGCAGTATTTT
abundance: .; j_gene: TRBJ2-7; d_gene: TRBD2; v_gene: TRBV23-1; CDR3aa: CASSHLKVEREGASPYEQYF; CDR3nt: TGCGCCAGCAGTCATCTCAAGGTTGAGCGGGAGGGCGCCTCTCCCTACGAGCAGTACTTC
abundance: .; j_gene: TRBJ2-1; d_gene: .; v_gene: TRBV5-4; CDR3aa: CASSLSPAGANNEQFF; CDR3nt: TGTGCCAGCAGCTTGTCGCCGGCGGGGGCGAACAATGAGCAGTTCTTC
abundance: many; j_gene: TRBJ1-4; d_gene: .; v_gene: TRBV7-6; CDR3aa: CASSLRGGSLKKLFF; CDR3nt: TGTGCCAGCAGCTTAAGGGGGGGGTCGTTGAAAAAACTGTTTTTT
abundance: .; j_gene: TRBJ2-7; d_gene: TRBD2; v_gene: TRBV27; CDR3aa: CASSGRLAGTFLYF; CDR3nt: TGTGCCAGCAGTGGAAGACTAGCGGGGACCTTTCTTTACTTC
abundance: many; j_gene: TRBJ2-3; d_gene: .; v_gene: TRBV12-3/TRBV12-4; CDR3aa: CASRTEGYGDTQYF; CDR3nt: TGTGCCAGCAGAACGGAGGGGTATGGAGATACGCAGTATTTT
abundance: many; j_gene: TRBJ2-1; d_gene: TRBD2; v_gene: TRBV10-3; CDR3aa: CAISPLAGKNNEQFF; CDR3nt: TGTGCCATCAGCCCTCTAGCGGGGAAAAACAATGAGCAGTTCTTC
abundance: many; j_gene: TRBJ1-3; d_gene: TRBD1; v_gene: TRBV7-2; CDR3aa: CASSLVAPTGASGNTIYF; CDR3nt: TGTGCCAGCAGCTTAGTAGCACCGACAGGGGCCTCTGGAAACACCATATATTTT
abundance: few; j_gene: TRBJ2-5; d_gene: .; v_gene: TRBV15; CDR3aa: CATSRDLTEETQYF; CDR3nt: TGTGCCACCAGCAGAGATCTAACAGAAGAGACCCAGTACTTC
abundance: .; j_gene: TRBJ1-3; d_gene: .; v_gene: TRBV6-6; CDR3aa: CASSWGHAGNTIYF; CDR3nt: TGTGCCAGCAGCTGGGGGCACGCTGGAAACACCATATATTTT
abundance: .; j_gene: TRBJ2-1; d_gene: TRBD2; v_gene: TRBV5-6; CDR3aa: CASSTGGGLDYNEQFF; CDR3nt: TGTGCCAGCAGCACCGGGGGGGGCTTGGACTACAATGAGCAGTTCTTC
abundance: few; j_gene: TRBJ1-4; d_gene: .; v_gene: TRBV20-1; CDR3aa: CSARVTNEKLFF; CDR3nt: TGCAGTGCTAGAGTGACTAATGAAAAACTGTTTTTT
abundance: .; j_gene: TRBJ2-3; d_gene: .; v_gene: TRBV28; CDR3aa: CASIRTAATDTQYF; CDR3nt: TGTGCCAGCATTCGGACAGCCGCTACAGATACGCAGTATTTT
abundance: few; j_gene: TRBJ2-3; d_gene: .; v_gene: TRBV7-9; CDR3aa: CASSLGDHRTDTQYF; CDR3nt: TGTGCCAGCAGCTTAGGGGATCATCGCACAGATACGCAGTATTTT
abundance: .; j_gene: TRBJ1-1; d_gene: .; v_gene: TRBV4-3; CDR3aa: CASSQVSWGGTEAFF; CDR3nt: TGCGCCAGCAGCCAAGTCTCTTGGGGGGGAACTGAAGCTTTCTTT
abundance: .; j_gene: TRBJ2-1; d_gene: TRBD2; v_gene: TRBV7-9; CDR3aa: CASSSFYSGGQHNEQFF; CDR3nt: TGTGCCAGCAGCTCTTTTTATAGCGGGGGGCAACACAATGAGCAGTTCTTC
abundance: many; j_gene: TRBJ2-5; d_gene: .; v_gene: TRBV7-2; CDR3aa: CASSQISSETQYF; CDR3nt: TGTGCCAGCAGCCAAATAAGCAGCGAGACCCAGTACTTC
abundance: .; j_gene: TRBJ1-4; d_gene: .; v_gene: TRBV7-9; CDR3aa: CASSLERWEKLFF; CDR3nt: TGTGCCAGCAGCTTAGAAAGATGGGAAAAACTGTTTTTT
abundance: .; j_gene: TRBJ1-5; d_gene: .; v_gene: TRBV18; CDR3aa: CASSPPYSNQPQHF; CDR3nt: TGTGCCAGCTCACCACCTTATAGCAATCAGCCCCAGCATTTT
abundance: few; j_gene: TRBJ2-1; d_gene: .; v_gene: TRBV3-1; CDR3aa: CASSQDSGEQFF; CDR3nt: TGTGCCAGCAGCCAAGACAGTGGGGAGCAGTTCTTC
abundance: many; j_gene: TRBJ1-5; d_gene: .; v_gene: TRBV6-1; CDR3aa: CASSSRLQSYSNQPQHF; CDR3nt: TGTGCCAGCAGTAGTCGTCTACAATCTTATAGCAATCAGCCCCAGCATTTT
abundance: .; j_gene: TRBJ1-2; d_gene: TRBD1; v_gene: TRBV20-1; CDR3aa: CSATMDRAGDYTF; CDR3nt: TGCAGCGCAACCATGGACAGGGCTGGGGACTACACCTTC
abundance: few; j_gene: TRBJ2-3; d_gene: .; v_gene: TRBV7-2; CDR3aa: CASSLQHGGTDTQYF; CDR3nt: TGTGCCAGCAGCTTACAGCATGGGGGAACAGATACGCAGTATTTT
abundance: .; j_gene: TRBJ2-2; d_gene: .; v_gene: TRBV11-2; CDR3aa: CASTSPAGELFF; CDR3nt: TGTGCCAGCACCTCCCCCGCCGGGGAGCTGTTTTTT
abundance: few; j_gene: TRBJ2-5; d_gene: TRBD1; v_gene: TRBV29-1; CDR3aa: CSVDRQGPWETQYF; CDR3nt: TGCAGCGTTGACCGACAGGGCCCCTGGGAGACCCAGTACTTC
abundance: few; j_gene: TRBJ1-5; d_gene: .; v_gene: TRBV6-2/TRBV6-3; CDR3aa: CATADRNQPQHF; CDR3nt: TGTGCCACCGCGGACCGTAATCAGCCCCAGCATTTT
abundance: many; j_gene: TRBJ2-3; d_gene: TRBD1; v_gene: TRBV19; CDR3aa: CASSTGTGVPTDTQYF; CDR3nt: TGTGCCAGTAGTACCGGGACAGGGGTTCCCACAGATACGCAGTATTTT
abundance: .; j_gene: TRBJ2-3; d_gene: .; v_gene: TRBV2; CDR3aa: CASSERPSTDTQYF; CDR3nt: TGTGCCAGCAGTGAGCGACCTAGCACAGATACGCAGTATTTT
abundance: .; j_gene: TRBJ2-7; d_gene: TRBD2; v_gene: TRBV20-1; CDR3aa: CSAREAAGSYEQYF; CDR3nt: TGCAGTGCTAGAGAGGCAGCGGGATCCTACGAGCAGTACTTC
abundance: few; j_gene: TRBJ2-1; d_gene: .; v_gene: TRBV7-2; CDR3aa: CASSRRGLGYNEQFF; CDR3nt: TGTGCCAGCAGCCGACGGGGATTGGGTTACAATGAGCAGTTCTTC
abundance: .; j_gene: TRBJ1-1; d_gene: .; v_gene: TRBV4-3; CDR3aa: CASSQDGLVTFF; CDR3nt: TGCGCCAGCAGCCAAGATGGCTTAGTGACTTTCTTT